The subject of this entry is one T cell receptor (beta chain). This record belongs to a study of blood T cells in healthy people across ages. PCR was performed a second time for about 7 to 12 cycles using a sample-barcoded 5' primer and a J-beta primer mix. The template-switch adaptor was a 5' adaptor with 12 random nucleotides. It tagged each cDNA molecule. TCRdb passed the 5' RACE reads through MiXCR, listing each CDR3 protein once. Here the sample spans 800,000 or so distinct CDR3 sequences, 60% to 80% being singletons. CDR3 size: 14 residues. Trimming took off 1 base at V and 7 bases at J, with 13 bases between the two ends. Germline V gene sequence: CDR1 SGHDN, CDR2 FVKESK.

This TCR was recovered from a man aged 25 to 40 in good health. Sequenced input: blood. The J gene is TRBJ1-2, the V gene TRBV14; D not certain. The CDR3: CASSQVDIWSGYTF. The CDR3 DNA reads as TGTGCCAGCAGCCAAGTAGACATCTGGAGTGGCTACACCTTC.